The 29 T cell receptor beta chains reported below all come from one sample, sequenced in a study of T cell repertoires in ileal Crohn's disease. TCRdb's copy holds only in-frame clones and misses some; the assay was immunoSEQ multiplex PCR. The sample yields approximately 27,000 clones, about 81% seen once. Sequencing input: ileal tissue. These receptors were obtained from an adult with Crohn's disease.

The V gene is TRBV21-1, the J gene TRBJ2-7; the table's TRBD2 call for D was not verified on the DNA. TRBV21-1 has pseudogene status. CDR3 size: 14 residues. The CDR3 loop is CASSPRRAHYEQYF. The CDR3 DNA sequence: TGTGCCAGCAGCCCCCGGAGGGCCCACTACGAGCAGTACTTC.

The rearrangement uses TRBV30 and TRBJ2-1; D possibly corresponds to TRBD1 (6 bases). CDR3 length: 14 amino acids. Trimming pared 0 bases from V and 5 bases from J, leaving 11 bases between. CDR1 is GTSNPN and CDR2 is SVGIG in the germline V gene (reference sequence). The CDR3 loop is CAWSVWDINNEQFF. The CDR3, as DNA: TGTGCCTGGAGTGTATGGGACATAAACAATGAGCAGTTCTTC. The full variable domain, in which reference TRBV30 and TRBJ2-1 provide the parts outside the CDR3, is SQTIHQWPATLVQPVGSPLSLECTVEGTSNPNLYWYRQAAGRGLQLLFYSVGIGQISSEVPQNLSASRPQDRQFILSSKKLLLSDSGFYLCAWSVWDINNEQFFGPGTRLTVL.

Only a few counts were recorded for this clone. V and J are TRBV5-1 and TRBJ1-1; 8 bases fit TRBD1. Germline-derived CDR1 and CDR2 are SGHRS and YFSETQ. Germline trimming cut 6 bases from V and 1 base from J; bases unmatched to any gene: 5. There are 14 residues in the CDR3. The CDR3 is CASTAGGSNTEAFF. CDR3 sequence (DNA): TGCGCCAGCACCGCAGGGGGCTCGAACACTGAAGCTTTCTTT.

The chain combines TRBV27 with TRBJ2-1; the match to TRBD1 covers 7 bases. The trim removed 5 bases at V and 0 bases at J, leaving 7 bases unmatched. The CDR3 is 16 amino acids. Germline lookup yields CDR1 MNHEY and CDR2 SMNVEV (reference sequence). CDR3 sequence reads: CASSLVTGNSYNEQFF. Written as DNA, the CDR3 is TGTGCCAGCAGTCTCGTGACAGGGAACTCCTACAATGAGCAGTTCTTC.

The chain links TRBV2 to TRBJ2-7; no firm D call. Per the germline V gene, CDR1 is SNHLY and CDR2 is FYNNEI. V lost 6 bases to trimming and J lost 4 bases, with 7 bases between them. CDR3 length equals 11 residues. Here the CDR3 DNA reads TGTGCCAGCAGGACAACTTACGAGCAGTACTTC. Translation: CASRTTYEQYF.

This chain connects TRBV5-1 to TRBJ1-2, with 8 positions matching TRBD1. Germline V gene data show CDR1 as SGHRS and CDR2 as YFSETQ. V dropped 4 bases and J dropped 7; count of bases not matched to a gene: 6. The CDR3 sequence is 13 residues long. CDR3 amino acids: CASSLGQATGYTF. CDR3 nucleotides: TGCGCCAGCAGCCTGGGACAGGCCACTGGCTACACCTTC.

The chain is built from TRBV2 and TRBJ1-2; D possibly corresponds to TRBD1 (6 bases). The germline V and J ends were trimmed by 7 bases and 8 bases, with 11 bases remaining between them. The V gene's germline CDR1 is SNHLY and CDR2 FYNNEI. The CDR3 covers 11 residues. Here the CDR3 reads CASIRTGGYTF. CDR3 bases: TGTGCCAGCATCCGTACAGGGGGCTACACCTTC.

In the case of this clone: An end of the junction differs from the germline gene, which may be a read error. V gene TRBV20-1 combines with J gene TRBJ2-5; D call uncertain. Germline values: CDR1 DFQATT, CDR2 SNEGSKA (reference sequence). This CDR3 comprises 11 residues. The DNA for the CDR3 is TGTAGTGCTGGGCCCAGGGAGACCCAGTACTTC. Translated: CSAGPRETQYF.

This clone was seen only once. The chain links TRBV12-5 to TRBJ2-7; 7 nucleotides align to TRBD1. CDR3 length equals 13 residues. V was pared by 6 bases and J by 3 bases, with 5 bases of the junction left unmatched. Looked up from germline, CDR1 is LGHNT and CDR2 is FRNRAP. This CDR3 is CASGYRTGYEQYF. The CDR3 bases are TGTGCTAGTGGATACCGGACAGGCTACGAGCAGTACTTC. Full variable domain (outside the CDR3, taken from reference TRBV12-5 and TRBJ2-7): DARVTQTPRHKVTEMGQEVTMRCQPILGHNTVFWYRQTMMQGLELLAYFRNRAPLDDSGMPKDRFSAEMPDATLATLKIQPSEPRDSAVYFCASGYRTGYEQYFGPGTRLTVT.

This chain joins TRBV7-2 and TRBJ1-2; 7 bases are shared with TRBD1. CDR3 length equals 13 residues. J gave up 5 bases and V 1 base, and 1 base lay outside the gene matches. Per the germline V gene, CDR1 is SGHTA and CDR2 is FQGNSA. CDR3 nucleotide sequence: TGTGCCAGCAGCTTAGGGACAGGTTATGGCTACACCTTC. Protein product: CASSLGTGYGYTF.

The CDR3 spells CASSLDRNTEAFF. The CDR3 region has the DNA TGTGCCAGCTCACTGGACAGGAACACTGAAGCTTTCTTT. V usage is TRBV18 and J usage is TRBJ1-1, with D maybe TRBD1 (6 bases). The CDR3 loop spans 13 amino acids. Germline CDR1 KGHSH, CDR2 LQKENI. V lost 4 bases, J lost 1 base, and 7 bases lay in between.

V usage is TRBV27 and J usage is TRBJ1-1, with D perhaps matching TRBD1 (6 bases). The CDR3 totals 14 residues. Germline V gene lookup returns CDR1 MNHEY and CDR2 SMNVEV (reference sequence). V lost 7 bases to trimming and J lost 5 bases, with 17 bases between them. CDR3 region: CASTRAGATTEAFF. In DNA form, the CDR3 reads TGTGCCAGCACTAGGGCGGGGGCGACGACTGAAGCTTTCTTT.

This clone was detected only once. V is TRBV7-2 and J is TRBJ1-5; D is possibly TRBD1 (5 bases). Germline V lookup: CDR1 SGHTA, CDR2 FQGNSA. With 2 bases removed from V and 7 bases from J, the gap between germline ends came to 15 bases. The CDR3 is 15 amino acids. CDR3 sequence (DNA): TGTGCCAGCAGCTTAAGGCGGGGTCGGGACCAGCCCCAGCATTTT. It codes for CASSLRRGRDQPQHF.

The CDR3 reads CASSTYLGQGERTEAFF. CDR3 nucleotide sequence: TGTGCCAGCAGCACCTACCTAGGACAGGGTGAGAGGACTGAAGCTTTCTTT. The chain combines TRBV7-9 with TRBJ1-1, with TRBD1 identical over 8 bases. Germline loops: CDR1 SEHNR, CDR2 FQNEAQ (reference sequence). This CDR3 spans 17 amino acids. With 5 bases clipped from V and 5 bases from J, the junction kept 16 bases outside the gene matches.

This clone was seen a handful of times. The DNA of the CDR3 is TGTGCCAGCAGTTTCCTAGCGGGGGGCAACAATGAGCAGTTCTTC. Encoded protein: CASSFLAGGNNEQFF. This sequence joins TRBV27 and TRBJ2-1; TRBD2 matches 11 bases. This CDR3 contains 15 residues. The ends lost 3 bases at V and 5 bases at J; junction bases unmatched: 3. Germline assignment: CDR1 MNHEY and CDR2 SMNVEV (reference sequence).

CDR3 protein: CASGPGQGADTEAFF. The CDR3 nucleotides are TGTGCTAGTGGTCCCGGACAGGGGGCTGACACTGAAGCTTTCTTT. This sequence joins TRBV12-5 and TRBJ1-1; 11 bases line up with TRBD1. CDR1 and CDR2 (germline): LGHNT, FRNRAP. V lost 5 bases and J lost 3; bases outside the gene matches: 5. The CDR3 runs 15 residues. Full variable domain (outside the CDR3, taken from reference TRBV12-5 and TRBJ1-1): DARVTQTPRHKVTEMGQEVTMRCQPILGHNTVFWYRQTMMQGLELLAYFRNRAPLDDSGMPKDRFSAEMPDATLATLKIQPSEPRDSAVYFCASGPGQGADTEAFFGQGTRLTVV.

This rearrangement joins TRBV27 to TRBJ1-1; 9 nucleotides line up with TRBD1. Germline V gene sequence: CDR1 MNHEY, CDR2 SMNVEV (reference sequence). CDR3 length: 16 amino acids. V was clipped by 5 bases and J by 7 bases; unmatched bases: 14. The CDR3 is CASSDIFLPGQGEAFF. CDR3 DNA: TGTGCCAGCAGTGACATATTTCTCCCGGGACAGGGTGAAGCTTTCTTT.

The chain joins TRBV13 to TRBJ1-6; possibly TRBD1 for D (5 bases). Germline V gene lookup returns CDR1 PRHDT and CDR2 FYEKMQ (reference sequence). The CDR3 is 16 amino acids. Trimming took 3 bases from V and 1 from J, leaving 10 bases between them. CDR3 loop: CASSFGGGSYNSPLHF. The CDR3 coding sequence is TGTGCCAGCAGCTTCGGGGGGGGGTCCTATAATTCACCCCTCCACTTT.

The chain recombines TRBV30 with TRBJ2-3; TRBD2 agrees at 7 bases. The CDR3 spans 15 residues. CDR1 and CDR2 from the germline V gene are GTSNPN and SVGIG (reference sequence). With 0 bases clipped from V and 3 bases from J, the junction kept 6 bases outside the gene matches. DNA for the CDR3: TGTGCCTGGAGTGTAGGACTAGAGGGGACAGATACGCAGTATTTT. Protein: CAWSVGLEGTDTQYF. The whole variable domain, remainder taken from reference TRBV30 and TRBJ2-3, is SQTIHQWPATLVQPVGSPLSLECTVEGTSNPNLYWYRQAAGRGLQLLFYSVGIGQISSEVPQNLSASRPQDRQFILSSKKLLLSDSGFYLCAWSVGLEGTDTQYFGPGTRLTVL.

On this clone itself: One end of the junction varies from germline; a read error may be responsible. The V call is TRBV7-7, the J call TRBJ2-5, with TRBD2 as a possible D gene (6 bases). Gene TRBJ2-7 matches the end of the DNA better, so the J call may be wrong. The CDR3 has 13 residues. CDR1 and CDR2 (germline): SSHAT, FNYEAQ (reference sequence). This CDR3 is CASSPRGSYEQYF. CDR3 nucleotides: TGTGCTAGCAGCCCGCGGGGTTCCTACGAGCAGTACTTC.

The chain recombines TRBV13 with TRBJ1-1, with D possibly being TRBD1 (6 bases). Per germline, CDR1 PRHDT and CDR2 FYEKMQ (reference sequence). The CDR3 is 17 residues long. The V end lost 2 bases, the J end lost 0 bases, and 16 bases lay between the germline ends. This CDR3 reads CASSLTDSLTLNTEAFF. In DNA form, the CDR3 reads TGTGCCAGCAGCTTAACGGACAGCCTTACCCTGAACACTGAAGCTTTCTTT.

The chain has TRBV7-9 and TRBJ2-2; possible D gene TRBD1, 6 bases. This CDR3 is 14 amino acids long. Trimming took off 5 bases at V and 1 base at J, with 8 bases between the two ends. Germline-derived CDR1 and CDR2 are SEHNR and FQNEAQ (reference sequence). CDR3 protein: CASSPGENTGELFF. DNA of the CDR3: TGTGCCAGCAGCCCAGGGGAGAACACCGGGGAGCTGTTTTTT.

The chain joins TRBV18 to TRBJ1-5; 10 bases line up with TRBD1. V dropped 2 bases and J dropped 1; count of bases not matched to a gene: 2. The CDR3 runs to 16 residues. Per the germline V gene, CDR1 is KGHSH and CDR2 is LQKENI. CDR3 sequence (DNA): TGTGCCAGCTCACCATCGACAGGGGGCAGCAATCAGCCCCAGCATTTT. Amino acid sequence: CASSPSTGGSNQPQHF. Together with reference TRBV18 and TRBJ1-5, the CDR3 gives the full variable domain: NAGVMQNPRHLVRRRGQEARLRCSPMKGHSHVYWYRQLPEEGLKFMVYLQKENIIDESGMPKERFSAEFPKEGPSILRIQQVVRGDSAAYFCASSPSTGGSNQPQHFGDGTRLSIL.

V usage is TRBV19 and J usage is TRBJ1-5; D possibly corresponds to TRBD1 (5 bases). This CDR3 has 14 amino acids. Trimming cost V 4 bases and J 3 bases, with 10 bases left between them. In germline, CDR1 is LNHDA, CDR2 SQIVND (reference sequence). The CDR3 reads CASSSRRDNQPQHF. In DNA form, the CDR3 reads TGTGCCAGTAGTAGTCGCAGGGACAATCAGCCCCAGCATTTT. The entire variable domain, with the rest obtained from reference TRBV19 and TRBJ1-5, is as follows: DGGITQSPKYLFRKEGQNVTLSCEQNLNHDAMYWYRQDPGQGLRLIYYSQIVNDFQKGDIAEGYSVSREKKESFPLTVTSAQKNPTAFYLCASSSRRDNQPQHFGDGTRLSIL.

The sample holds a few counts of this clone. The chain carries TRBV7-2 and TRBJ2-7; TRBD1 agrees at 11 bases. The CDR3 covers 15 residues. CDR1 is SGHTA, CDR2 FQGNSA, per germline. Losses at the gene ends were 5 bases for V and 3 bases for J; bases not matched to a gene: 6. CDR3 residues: CASSPDGTGGYEQYF. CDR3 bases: TGTGCCAGCAGCCCAGATGGGACAGGGGGCTACGAGCAGTACTTC.

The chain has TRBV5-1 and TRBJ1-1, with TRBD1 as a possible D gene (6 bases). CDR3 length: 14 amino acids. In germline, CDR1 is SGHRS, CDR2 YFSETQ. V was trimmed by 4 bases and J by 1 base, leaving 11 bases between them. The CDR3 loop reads CASSPPTGNTEAFF. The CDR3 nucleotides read TGCGCCAGCAGCCCTCCGACAGGGAACACTGAAGCTTTCTTT.

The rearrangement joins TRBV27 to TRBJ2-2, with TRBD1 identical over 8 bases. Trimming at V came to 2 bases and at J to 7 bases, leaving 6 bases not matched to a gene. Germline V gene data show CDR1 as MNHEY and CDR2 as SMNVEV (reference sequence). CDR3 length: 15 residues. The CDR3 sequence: CASSLHRGVGGELFF. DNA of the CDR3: TGTGCCAGCAGTTTACACAGGGGGGTGGGCGGGGAGCTGTTTTTT.

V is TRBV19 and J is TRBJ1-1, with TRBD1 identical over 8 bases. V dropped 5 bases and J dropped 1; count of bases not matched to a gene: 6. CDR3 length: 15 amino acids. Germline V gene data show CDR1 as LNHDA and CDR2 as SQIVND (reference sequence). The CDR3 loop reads CASSPHGTGNTEAFF. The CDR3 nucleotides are TGTGCCAGTAGTCCTCACGGGACAGGGAACACTGAAGCTTTCTTT.

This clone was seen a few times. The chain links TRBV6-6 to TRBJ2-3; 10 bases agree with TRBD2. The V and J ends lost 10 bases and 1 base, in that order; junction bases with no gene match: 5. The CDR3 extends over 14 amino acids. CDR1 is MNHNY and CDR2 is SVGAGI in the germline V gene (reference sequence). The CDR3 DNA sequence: TGTGCCATTCAGCGGGGGGGCGGCACAGATACGCAGTATTTT. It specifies CAIQRGGGTDTQYF.